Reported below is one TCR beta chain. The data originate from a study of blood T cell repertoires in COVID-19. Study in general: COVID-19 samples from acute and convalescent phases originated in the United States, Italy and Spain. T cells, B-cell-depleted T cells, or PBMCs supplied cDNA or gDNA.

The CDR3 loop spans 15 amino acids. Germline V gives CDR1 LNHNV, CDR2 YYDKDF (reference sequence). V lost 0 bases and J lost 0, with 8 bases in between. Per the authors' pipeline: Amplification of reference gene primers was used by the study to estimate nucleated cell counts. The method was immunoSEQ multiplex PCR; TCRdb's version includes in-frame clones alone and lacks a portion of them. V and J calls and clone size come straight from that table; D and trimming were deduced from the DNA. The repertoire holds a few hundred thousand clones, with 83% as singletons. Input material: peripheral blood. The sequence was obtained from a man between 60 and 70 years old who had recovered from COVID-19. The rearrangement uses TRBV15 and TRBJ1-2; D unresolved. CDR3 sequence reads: CATSRESSANYGYTF. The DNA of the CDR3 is TGTGCCACCAGCAGAGAGTCGTCCGCTAACTATGGCTACACCTTC.